This is a list of T cell receptor beta chains from one sample in a study of T cell clonotyping in hematopoietic cell transplantation. Only in-frame clones appear in the TCRdb table, and some are missing; sequencing was by immunoSEQ multiplex PCR. Of more than 2,000 clones in the sample, 82% are singletons; the top ten hold approximately 6.5%. Source: PBMCs, taken 100 days after allogeneic stem cell transplant. The receptors shown here come from a male patient aged 50 to 60 who had an allogeneic stem cell transplant from a related donor, so the T cells may come from the graft donor. Some clones in this sample may be carry-over from other donors' samples. Both conserved end residues are part of each CDR3.

V gene: TRBV30; J gene: NA; CDR3 protein: CAWSLGLAGQGYEQYF
V gene: TRBV9; J gene: TRBJ1-6; CDR3 protein: CASSARGLTGNSPLHF
V gene: TRBV30; J gene: TRBJ2-3; CDR3 protein: CAWTLAGSTDTQYF
V gene: TRBV6-5; J gene: TRBJ1-1; CDR3 protein: CASSYRGSNTEAFF
V gene: TRBV10-3; J gene: TRBJ1-5; CDR3 protein: CAVQGGYSNQPQHF
V gene: TRBV28; J gene: TRBJ2-5; CDR3 protein: CASRRPPGLAIWGTQYF
V gene: TRBV30; J gene: TRBJ2-5; CDR3 protein: CAWSRQGEETQYF
V gene: TRBV5-4; J gene: TRBJ1-2; CDR3 protein: CASSYPGQGGYGYTF
V gene: TRBV15; J gene: TRBJ2-7; CDR3 protein: CATSGRGLGEQYF
V gene: TRBV28; J gene: TRBJ1-2; CDR3 protein: CASSSPGDNGYTF
V gene: TRBV11-2; J gene: TRBJ2-5; CDR3 protein: CASSIGQGVETQYF
V gene: TRBV7-9; J gene: TRBJ1-1; CDR3 protein: CASSSPERTVGTEAFF
V gene: TRBV10-1; J gene: TRBJ2-7; CDR3 protein: CASSDGREYDEQYF
V gene: TRBV5-1; J gene: TRBJ1-4; CDR3 protein: CASTTQGLSNEKLFF
V gene: TRBV28; J gene: TRBJ2-7; CDR3 protein: CASSPGLGLARYEQYF
V gene: TRBV4-1; J gene: TRBJ1-2; CDR3 protein: CASSPGDREDYGYTF
V gene: TRBV28; J gene: TRBJ1-5; CDR3 protein: CASRPWDILLGNQPQHF
V gene: TRBV11-2; J gene: TRBJ2-1; CDR3 protein: CASSIGIRLDEQFF
V gene: TRBV6-5; J gene: TRBJ1-2; CDR3 protein: CASRQGVSGYTF
V gene: TRBV11-2; J gene: TRBJ2-3; CDR3 protein: CASSSLTPPQYF
V gene: TRBV28; J gene: TRBJ1-5; CDR3 protein: CASSLGTGSRNQPQHF
V gene: TRBV29-1; J gene: TRBJ1-1; CDR3 protein: CSVLGQQGTEAFF
V gene: TRBV6-5; J gene: TRBJ2-7; CDR3 protein: CASGGATYEQYF
V gene: TRBV7-2; J gene: TRBJ2-5; CDR3 protein: CASSLALRGLAGGKETQYF
V gene: TRBV30; J gene: TRBJ1-2; CDR3 protein: CAWSVPGGGYTF
V gene: TRBV11-2; J gene: TRBJ2-7; CDR3 protein: CASSLLREVGEQYF
V gene: TRBV30; J gene: TRBJ1-6; CDR3 protein: CAWRGRDSSPLHF
V gene: TRBV2; J gene: TRBJ1-6; CDR3 protein: CAGCSIDNSPLHF